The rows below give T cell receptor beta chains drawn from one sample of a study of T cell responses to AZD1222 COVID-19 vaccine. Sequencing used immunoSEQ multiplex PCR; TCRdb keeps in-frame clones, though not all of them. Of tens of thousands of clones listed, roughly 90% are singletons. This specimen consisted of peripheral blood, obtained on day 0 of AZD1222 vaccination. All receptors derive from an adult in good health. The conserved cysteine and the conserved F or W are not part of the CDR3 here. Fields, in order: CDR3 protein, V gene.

ASSLAIGRLNSPLH TRBV7-2
ASSPGNYGYT TRBV25-1
ASSSPGQEGFSFVEQY TRBV11-3
ASSAGHSYEQY TRBV5-1
ASSQDLSSGGNEQF TRBV4-2
ASSLGTGSRSNYGYT TRBV28
ASSLIPSSYEQY TRBV5-1
ASSPLNFNQPQH TRBV6-2/TRBV6-3
ASSRQGYTGELF TRBV6-5
ASSYSRTGDTEAF TRBV6-2/TRBV6-3
ASSPSGTRKEKLF TRBV9
ASSLTAYSYEQY TRBV11-3
ASSSRLADYSYEQY TRBV7-2
ASGLLPGGEKLF TRBV12-5
ASSLAARRGQGAQY TRBV7-2
ASSYGENTEAF TRBV6-5
ASSSILGQGNTEAF TRBV7-9
ASSLTPGNTEAF TRBV7-3
ASSPLASYEQY TRBV12-3/TRBV12-4
ASSPSGRSYEQY TRBV27
ASSLYTGINNEQF TRBV5-1
ASSSLTGLGEQY TRBV7-8
ASRGGTGGNSPLH TRBV6-5
ASSLEGAGSQPQH TRBV5-1
ASSPSSGNNYGYT TRBV9
ASSPEQLEVAEQY TRBV3-1/TRBV3-2
ASSEVRDQPQH TRBV2
SVDEVRSYGYT TRBV29-1
ASRRGREKLF TRBV30
ASSPTGGTLNTEAF TRBV11-2